The text below deals with one T cell receptor beta chain. The CDR3 covers 14 residues. Per the germline V gene, CDR1 is MDHEN and CDR2 is SYDVKM. TCRdb reprocessed the 5' RACE reads and stores each CDR3 protein as one record, lacking DNA. Its table lists 300,000 or so distinct CDR3 sequences. This record comes from a study of T cells expressing NK-cell markers. The sequence came from a woman aged 18-70 years in good health. The chain joins TRBV28 to TRBJ1-4. Sequenced: blood T cells: a sorted CD56 or NKG2C T cell subset, CD4+ or CD8+ T cells, or bulk PBMC T cells (not recorded which). The CDR3 sequence is CASTVGLTLEKLFF.